These 10 T cell receptor beta chains were all obtained from the same sample, sequenced in a study of T cell responses to AZD1222 COVID-19 vaccine. The method was immunoSEQ multiplex PCR; TCRdb's version includes in-frame clones alone and lacks a portion of them. The sample records 120,000 or so clones, 70% to 90% being singletons. The sample here was peripheral blood, taken on day 0 of AZD1222 vaccination. Source of these receptors: an adult in good health.

The J gene is TRBJ1-4, the V gene TRBV10-3, with 10 bases that match TRBD1. CDR1 ENHRY and CDR2 SYGVKD come from the germline V gene. V trimming: 5 bases; J trimming: 6 bases; junction bases outside the gene matches: 9. CDR3 length: 16 residues. The CDR3 protein is CAISTEPGQGYEKLFF. The CDR3 coding sequence is TGTGCCATCAGTACCGAACCGGGACAGGGGTATGAAAAACTGTTTTTT.

The chain links TRBV23-1 to TRBJ2-2, with D perhaps given as TRBD1 or TRBD2 (5 bases each). TRBV23-1 is assigned to the ORF class and has an uncertain function. The CDR3 runs 15 residues. The V gene lost 6 bases and the J gene lost 8 bases, with 19 bases spanning the gap. CDR3 bases: TGCGCCAGCAGGCCCCCGGGACCGAAATCGGGGGAGCTGTTTTTT. It encodes CASRPPGPKSGELFF.

The chain carries TRBV27 and TRBJ2-5, with D possibly matching TRBD2 (5 bases). CDR3 length equals 15 residues. CDR1 is MNHEY and CDR2 is SMNVEV in the germline V gene (reference sequence). Trimming pared 8 bases from V and 4 bases from J, leaving 20 bases between. The CDR3, as DNA: TGTGCCAGCGGGGAGTTGTCCCCGTCGGTAGAGACCCAGTACTTC. This sequence encodes CASGELSPSVETQYF.

J is TRBJ1-1 and V is TRBV5-4, with 8 bases that match TRBD1. Trimming took 0 bases from V and 4 from J; bases not matched to a gene: 14. CDR1 SGHNT and CDR2 YYREEE come from the germline V gene (reference sequence). The CDR3 is 18 residues long. CDR3 in amino acids: CASSLGADRVVASTEAFF. In DNA form, the CDR3 reads TGTGCCAGCAGCTTGGGGGCGGACAGGGTAGTCGCGAGCACTGAAGCTTTCTTT.

The V gene is TRBV5-6, the J gene TRBJ2-4; no definite D call. The germline gives CDR1 SGHDT, CDR2 YYEEEE. V lost 0 bases and J lost 0, with 10 bases in between. This CDR3 has 16 amino acids. Here the CDR3 DNA reads TGTGCCAGCAGCTTGGATTTCAGTCTAGCCAAAAACATTCAGTACTTC. The encoded protein is CASSLDFSLAKNIQYF.

This sequence joins TRBV27 and TRBJ1-4; TRBD1 might be the D (5 bases). V was clipped by 5 bases and J by 6 bases, with 13 bases between them. CDR1 is MNHEY and CDR2 is SMNVEV in the germline V gene (reference sequence). The CDR3 has 14 residues. This chain's CDR3 is CASSKGLVDEKLFF. The CDR3 bases are TGTGCCAGCAGTAAGGGACTAGTGGATGAAAAACTGTTTTTT.

The rearrangement links TRBV28 to TRBJ2-7, with TRBD1 matching over 9 bases. The trim removed 4 bases at V and 2 bases at J, leaving 3 bases unmatched. This CDR3 has 14 amino acids. The V gene's germline CDR1 is MDHEN and CDR2 SYDVKM. The CDR3 is CASSWGTGTYEQYF. CDR3 coding DNA: TGTGCCAGCAGTTGGGGGACAGGGACCTACGAGCAGTACTTC.

This CDR3 reads CASSLPTLPGLGWETQYF. Here the CDR3 DNA reads TGTGCCAGCAGCTTACCAACTTTACCGGGACTAGGATGGGAGACCCAGTACTTC. The V and J genes are TRBV7-9 and TRBJ2-5; 8 bases match TRBD2. This CDR3 is built from 18 residues. CDR1 is SEHNR, CDR2 FQNEAQ, per germline (reference sequence). The ends lost 2 bases at V and 5 bases at J; junction bases unmatched: 16.

This chain links TRBV24-1 with TRBJ2-1; a possible D gene is TRBD2 (6 bases). The germline V gene encodes CDR1 KGHDR and CDR2 SFDVKD. Trimming took off 3 bases at V and 0 bases at J, with 17 bases between the two ends. The CDR3 is 18 residues long. CDR3 in DNA: TGTGCCACCAGTGATCCAACGTTAGCGGAAGGCTCCTACAATGAGCAGTTCTTC. Its translation is CATSDPTLAEGSYNEQFF.

The chain is built from TRBV7-9 and TRBJ1-2; 9 bases fit TRBD1. The trim removed 5 bases at V and 0 bases at J, leaving 22 bases unmatched. Germline CDR1 and CDR2: SEHNR and FQNEAQ (reference sequence). CDR3 length equals 21 residues. CDR3 sequence reads: CASSNLLRTQRQGEANYGYTF. The CDR3 DNA reads TGTGCCAGCAGCAATTTACTTCGCACTCAAAGACAGGGGGAAGCTAACTATGGCTACACCTTC.